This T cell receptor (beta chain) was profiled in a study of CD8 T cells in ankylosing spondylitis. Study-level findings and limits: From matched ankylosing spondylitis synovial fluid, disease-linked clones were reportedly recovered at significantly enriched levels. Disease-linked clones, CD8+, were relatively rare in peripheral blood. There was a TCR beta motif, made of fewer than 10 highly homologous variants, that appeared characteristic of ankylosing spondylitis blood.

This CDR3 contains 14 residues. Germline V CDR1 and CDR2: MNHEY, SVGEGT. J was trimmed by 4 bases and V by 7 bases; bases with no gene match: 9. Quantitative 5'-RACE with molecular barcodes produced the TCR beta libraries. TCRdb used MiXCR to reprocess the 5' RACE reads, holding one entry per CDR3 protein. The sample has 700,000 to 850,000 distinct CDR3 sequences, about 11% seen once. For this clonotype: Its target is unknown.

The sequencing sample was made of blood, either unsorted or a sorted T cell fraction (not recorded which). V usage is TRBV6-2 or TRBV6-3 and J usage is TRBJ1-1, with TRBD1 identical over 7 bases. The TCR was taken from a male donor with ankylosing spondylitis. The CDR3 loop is CASNSWTGGTEAFF. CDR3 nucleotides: TGTGCCAGCAATTCTTGGACAGGAGGCACTGAAGCTTTCTTT.